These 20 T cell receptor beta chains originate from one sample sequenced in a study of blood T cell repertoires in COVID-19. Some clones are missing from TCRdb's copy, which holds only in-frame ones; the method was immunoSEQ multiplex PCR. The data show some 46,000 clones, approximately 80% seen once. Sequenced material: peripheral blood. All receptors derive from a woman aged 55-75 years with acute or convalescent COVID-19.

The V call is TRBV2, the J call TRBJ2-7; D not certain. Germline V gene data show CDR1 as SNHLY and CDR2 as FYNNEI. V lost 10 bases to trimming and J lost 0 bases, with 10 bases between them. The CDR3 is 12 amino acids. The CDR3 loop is CAIKLISYEQYF. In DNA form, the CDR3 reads TGTGCCATCAAACTAATCTCCTACGAGCAGTACTTC.

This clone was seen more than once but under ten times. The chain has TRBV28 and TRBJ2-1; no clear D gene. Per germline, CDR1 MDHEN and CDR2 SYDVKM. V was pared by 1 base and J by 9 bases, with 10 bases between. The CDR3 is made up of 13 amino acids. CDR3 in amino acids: CASSLSLTFEQFF. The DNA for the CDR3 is TGTGCCAGCAGTTTATCCCTCACTTTTGAGCAGTTCTTC.

CDR3 protein: CASSAWGQALSNEQFF. In nucleotides, the CDR3 is TGTGCCAGCAGCGCCTGGGGACAGGCCCTTTCCAATGAGCAGTTCTTC. The genes are TRBV7-2 and TRBJ2-1, with 8 bases lining up with TRBD1. The CDR3 totals 16 residues. With 5 bases clipped from V and 6 bases from J, the junction kept 12 bases outside the gene matches. Germline V gene data show CDR1 as SGHTA and CDR2 as FQGNSA.

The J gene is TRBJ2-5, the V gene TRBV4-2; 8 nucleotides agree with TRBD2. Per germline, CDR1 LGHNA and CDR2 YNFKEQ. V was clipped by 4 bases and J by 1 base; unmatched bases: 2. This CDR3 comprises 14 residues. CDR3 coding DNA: TGTGCCAGCAGCCTTGGGACTAGCCAAGAGACCCAGTACTTC. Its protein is CASSLGTSQETQYF.

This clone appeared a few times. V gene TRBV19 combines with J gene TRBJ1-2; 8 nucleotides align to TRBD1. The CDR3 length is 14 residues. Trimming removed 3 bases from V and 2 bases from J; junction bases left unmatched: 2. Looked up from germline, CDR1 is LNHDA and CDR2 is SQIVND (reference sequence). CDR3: CASSMWDRNYGYTF. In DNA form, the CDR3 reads TGTGCCAGTAGTATGTGGGACAGGAACTATGGCTACACCTTC.

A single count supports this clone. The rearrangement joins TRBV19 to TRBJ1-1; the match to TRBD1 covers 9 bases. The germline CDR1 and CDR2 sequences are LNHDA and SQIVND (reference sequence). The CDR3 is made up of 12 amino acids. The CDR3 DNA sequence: TGTGCGACAGGGGGGGTGGTCACTGAAGCTTTCTTT. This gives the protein CATGGVVTEAFF.

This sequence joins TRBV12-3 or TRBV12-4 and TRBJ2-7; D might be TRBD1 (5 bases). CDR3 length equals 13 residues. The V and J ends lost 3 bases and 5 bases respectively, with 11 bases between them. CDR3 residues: CASSLAQGNEQYF. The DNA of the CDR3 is TGTGCCAGCAGTTTGGCCCAGGGAAACGAGCAGTACTTC.

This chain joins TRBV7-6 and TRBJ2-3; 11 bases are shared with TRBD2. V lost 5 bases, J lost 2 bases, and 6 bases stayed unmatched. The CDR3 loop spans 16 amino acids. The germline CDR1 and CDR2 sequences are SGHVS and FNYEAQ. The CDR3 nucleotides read TGTGCCAGCAGCGGCAGACTAGCGGGACTCACAGATACGCAGTATTTT. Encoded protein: CASSGRLAGLTDTQYF.

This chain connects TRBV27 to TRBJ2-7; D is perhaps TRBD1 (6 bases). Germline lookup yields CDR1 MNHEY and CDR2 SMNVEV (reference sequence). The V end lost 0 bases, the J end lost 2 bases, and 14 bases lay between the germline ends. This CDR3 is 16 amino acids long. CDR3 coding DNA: TGTGCCAGCAGTTTATCGATAGCCGACAGGACCTACGAGCAGTACTTC. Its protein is CASSLSIADRTYEQYF.

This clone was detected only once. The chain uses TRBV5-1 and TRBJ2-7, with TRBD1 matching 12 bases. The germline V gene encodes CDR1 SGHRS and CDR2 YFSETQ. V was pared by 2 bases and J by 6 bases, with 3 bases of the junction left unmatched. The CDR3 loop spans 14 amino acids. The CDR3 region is CASSLGTGGSEQYF. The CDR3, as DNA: TGCGCCAGCAGCTTAGGGACAGGGGGCTCCGAGCAGTACTTC. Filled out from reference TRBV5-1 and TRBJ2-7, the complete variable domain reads KAGVTQTPRYLIKTRGQQVTLSCSPISGHRSVSWYQQTPGQGLQFLFEYFSETQRNKGNFPGRFSGRQFSNSRSEMNVSTLELGDSALYLCASSLGTGGSEQYFGPGTRLTVT.

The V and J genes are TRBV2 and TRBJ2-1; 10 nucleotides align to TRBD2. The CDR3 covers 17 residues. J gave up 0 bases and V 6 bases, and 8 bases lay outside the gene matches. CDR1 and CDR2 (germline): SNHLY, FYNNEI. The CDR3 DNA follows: TGTGCCAGCAGAACAGAGCGGGGGGGCCTCTCCTACAATGAGCAGTTCTTC. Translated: CASRTERGGLSYNEQFF.

The CDR3 loop is CARRRGARGELFF. The CDR3 nucleotides read TGTGCCAGGAGGCGAGGAGCACGGGGGGAGCTGTTTTTT. The chain has TRBV2 and TRBJ2-2; no clear D gene. V was cut by 9 bases and J by 8 bases, with 16 bases left in between. Germline-derived CDR1 and CDR2 are SNHLY and FYNNEI. The CDR3 is 13 amino acids.

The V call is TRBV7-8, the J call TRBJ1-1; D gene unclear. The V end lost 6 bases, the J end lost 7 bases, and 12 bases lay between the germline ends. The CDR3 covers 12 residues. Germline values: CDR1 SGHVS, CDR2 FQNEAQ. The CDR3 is CASRMVHGEAFF. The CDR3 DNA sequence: TGTGCCAGCAGGATGGTCCACGGTGAAGCTTTCTTT.

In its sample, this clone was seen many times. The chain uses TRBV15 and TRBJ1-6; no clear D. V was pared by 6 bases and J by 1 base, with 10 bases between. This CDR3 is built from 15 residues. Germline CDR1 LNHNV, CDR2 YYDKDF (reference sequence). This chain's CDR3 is CATSGGRSYNSPLHF. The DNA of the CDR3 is TGTGCCACCAGTGGAGGGAGGTCCTATAATTCACCCCTCCACTTT.

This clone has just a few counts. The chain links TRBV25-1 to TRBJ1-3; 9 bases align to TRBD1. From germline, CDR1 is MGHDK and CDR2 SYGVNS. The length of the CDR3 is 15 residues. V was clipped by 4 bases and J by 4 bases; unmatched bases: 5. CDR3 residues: CASSAGTGYGNTIYF. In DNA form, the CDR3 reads TGTGCCAGCAGTGCTGGGACAGGGTACGGAAACACCATATATTTT.

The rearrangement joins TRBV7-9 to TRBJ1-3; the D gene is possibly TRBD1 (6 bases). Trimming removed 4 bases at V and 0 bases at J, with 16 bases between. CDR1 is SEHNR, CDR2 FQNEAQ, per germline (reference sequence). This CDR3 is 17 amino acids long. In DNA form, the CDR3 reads TGTGCCAGCAGCTCAGGGGCCCCCCGGGGCTCTGGAAACACCATATATTTT. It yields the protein CASSSGAPRGSGNTIYF.

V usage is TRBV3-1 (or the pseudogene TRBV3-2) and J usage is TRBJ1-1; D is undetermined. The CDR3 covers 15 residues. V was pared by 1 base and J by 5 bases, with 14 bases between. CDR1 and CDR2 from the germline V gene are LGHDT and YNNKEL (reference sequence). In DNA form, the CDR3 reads TGTGCCAGCAGCCAAGCCTACTCGGCGGGGACTGAAGCTTTCTTT. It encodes CASSQAYSAGTEAFF.

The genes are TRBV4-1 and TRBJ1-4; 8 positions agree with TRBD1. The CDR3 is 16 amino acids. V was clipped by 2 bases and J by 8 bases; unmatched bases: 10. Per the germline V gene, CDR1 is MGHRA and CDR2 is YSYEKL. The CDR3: CASSQTQGASGEKLFF. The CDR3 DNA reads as TGCGCCAGCAGCCAAACCCAGGGGGCCAGCGGGGAAAAACTGTTTTTT.

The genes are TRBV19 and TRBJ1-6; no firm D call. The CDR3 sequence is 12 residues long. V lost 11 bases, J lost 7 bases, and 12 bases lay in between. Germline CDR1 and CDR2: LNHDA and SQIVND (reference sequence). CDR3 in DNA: TGTGCCGTGGCAGCGCCCAATTCACCCCTCCACTTT. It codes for CAVAAPNSPLHF.

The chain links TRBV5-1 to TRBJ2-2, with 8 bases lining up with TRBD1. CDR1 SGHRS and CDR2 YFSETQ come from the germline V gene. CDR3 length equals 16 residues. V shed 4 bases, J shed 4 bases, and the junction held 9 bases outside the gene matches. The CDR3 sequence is CASSPTWTGSTGELFF. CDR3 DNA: TGCGCCAGCAGCCCCACCTGGACAGGGAGCACCGGGGAGCTGTTTTTT.